This TCR beta chain was obtained from a study of CD8 T cells in ankylosing spondylitis. Study findings and constraints: One TCR beta motif, made up of about 8 highly homologous variants, appeared characteristic of ankylosing spondylitis blood.

This CDR3 comprises 14 residues. Trimming stripped 1 base from V and 7 bases from J, with 11 bases between. Each CDR3 protein is one row after TCRdb ran MiXCR on the 5' RACE reads. Here the sample spans 100,000 to 150,000 distinct CDR3 sequences, over 15% being singletons. As regards this clonotype: The target antigen is unknown.

This chain uses TRBV12-3 or TRBV12-4 with TRBJ2-1; maybe TRBD2 (5 bases). What was sequenced was blood, either unsorted or a sorted T cell fraction (not recorded which). This clonotype was sampled from a male donor with ankylosing spondylitis. The CDR3 region has the DNA TGTGCCAGCAGTTTAGGGACTTCATGGAATGAGCAGTTCTTC. Translating it yields CASSLGTSWNEQFF.